This TCR beta chain was sequenced for a study of HIV-infected children after antiretroviral therapy interruption. From germline, CDR1 is SGHRS and CDR2 YFSETQ. This CDR3 has 14 amino acids. Trimming cost V 6 bases and J 1 base, with 13 bases left between them. A 3' RACE protocol on RNA, with unique molecular identifiers, produced the TCR library. One entry per CDR3 protein, called by TCRdb with MiXCR from the 3' RACE reads. This sample has more than 75,000 distinct CDR3 sequences, with approximately 6.9% found just once. Treatment reported: PENTA 11 planned treatment interruption arm or continuous ART arm.

The sequence was collected from a pool of human donors with HIV. Material: CD45RA+ CD4+ T cells from PBMCs, pooled from several time points, obtained from a donor given antiretroviral therapy, either interrupted or continuous. Subset meaning: naive CD4+ CD45RA+ CD45RO- T cells. The V call is TRBV5-1, the J call TRBJ1-1; no reliable D call. The CDR3 DNA sequence: TGCGCCAGCACCGATGGCACAGCGAACACTGAAGCTTTCTTT. Translated: CASTDGTANTEAFF.